Given below is one T cell receptor beta chain in context. Antigen unknown. Peripheral blood, together with lesional scalp punch biopsies, was collected from alopecia areata patients. These data originate in a study of CD8+ T cells in alopecia areata. Study at large: It was 6 to 18 months of tofacitinib, and then there were 6 months off drug. Study-wide findings and caveats: Lesional scalp, especially alopecia totalis/universalis, showed higher clonality than normal scalp.

Reverse transcribed after extraction, RNA yielded cDNA as the sequencing template. Some clones are missing from TCRdb's copy, which holds only in-frame ones; the method was immunoSEQ multiplex PCR. The table shows around 140,000 clones, with about 60% occurring only once. The CDR3 length is 15 residues. Trimming removed 3 bases at V and 6 bases at J, with 12 bases between. The germline V gene has CDR1 SNHLY and CDR2 FYNNEI. The chain uses TRBV2 and TRBJ1-6; D possibly corresponds to TRBD1 (6 bases). Sequences were derived from CD4+ T cells sorted from blood, sampled at week 0. This receptor was identified in a human donor with alopecia areata. CDR3 DNA: TGTGCCAGCAGTGACCAGGGGTTAGCTAATTCACCCCTCCACTTT. Translation gives CASSDQGLANSPLHF.